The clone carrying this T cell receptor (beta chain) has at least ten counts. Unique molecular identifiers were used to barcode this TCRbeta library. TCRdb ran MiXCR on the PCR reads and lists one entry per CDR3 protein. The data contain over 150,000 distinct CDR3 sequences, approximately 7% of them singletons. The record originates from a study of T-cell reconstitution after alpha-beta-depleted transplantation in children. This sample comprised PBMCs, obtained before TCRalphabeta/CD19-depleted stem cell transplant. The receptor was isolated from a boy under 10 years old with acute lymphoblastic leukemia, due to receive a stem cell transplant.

DNA of the CDR3: TGTGCCAGCAGTTACAGGGTCCATGGCTACACCTTC. Protein: CASSYRVHGYTF. J is TRBJ1-2 and V is TRBV28, with D possibly matching TRBD1 (6 bases). The germline V gene encodes CDR1 MDHEN and CDR2 SYDVKM. CDR3 length: 12 amino acids. Trimming shortened V by 4 bases and J by 6 bases, and 9 bases separated the two germline ends.